The 14 T cell receptor beta chains in this list originate from one sample, sequenced in a study of T cells in Graves' hyperthyroidism and ophthalmopathy. It was RNA transcripts that yielded the amplified TCR beta CDR3 regions. The HTBI set primed first-round TCR CDR3 RT-PCR. TCRdb re-called the multiplex PCR reads with MiXCR, one entry per CDR3 protein. The sample includes roughly 500,000 distinct CDR3 sequences, about 45% seen only once; the top ten take around 20%. Input material: peripheral blood or thyroid tissue (not recorded which). The receptor set was obtained from an adult woman with Graves' disease, either hyperthyroidism or ophthalmopathy (not recorded which).

V is TRBV7-2 and J is TRBJ1-2; D unclear. Between the trimmed V and J ends, which lost 5 bases and 8 bases, there was a span of 15 bases. The CDR3 extends over 13 amino acids. Per the germline V gene, CDR1 is SGHTA and CDR2 is FQGNSA. The DNA of the CDR3 is TGTGCCAGCAGCACCCAGGCATTTGGAGGCTACACCTTC. Amino acids: CASSTQAFGGYTF.

The rearrangement uses TRBV4-1 and TRBJ1-1; 8 positions agree with TRBD1. The CDR3 is 17 residues long. V was clipped by 4 bases and J by 2 bases; unmatched bases: 12. CDR1 is MGHRA and CDR2 is YSYEKL in the germline V gene. DNA of the CDR3: TGCGCCAGCAGCCCCCCTCAGGGGGCAGGTTTCAACACTGAAGCTTTCTTT. Protein sequence: CASSPPQGAGFNTEAFF.

In this sample, this clonotype turned up a few times. V usage is TRBV29-1 and J usage is TRBJ1-1; TRBD1 aligns across 8 bases. This CDR3 has 13 residues. Germline CDR1 is SQVTM and CDR2 is ANQGSEA. J lost 3 bases, V lost 5 bases, and 5 bases had no gene match. The CDR3 loop reads CSVPGQVYTEAFF. CDR3 DNA: TGCAGCGTTCCGGGACAGGTTTACACTGAAGCTTTCTTT.

J is TRBJ2-5 and V is TRBV24-1; 9 nucleotides match TRBD2. The J call may not be correct, given that the DNA end is closer to TRBJ2-1. This CDR3 spans 14 amino acids. Germline V gene lookup returns CDR1 KGHDR and CDR2 SFDVKD. The CDR3 is CATSDEGLARGQFF. The CDR3 nucleotides read TGTGCCACCAGTGATGAGGGACTAGCAAGGGGGCAGTTCTTC.

This clonotype was seen ten or more times. This chain uses TRBV19 with TRBJ2-5; 11 bases map to TRBD1. In germline, CDR1 is LNHDA, CDR2 SQIVND (reference sequence). The CDR3 runs 15 residues. With V trimmed by 4 bases and J by 3 bases, 4 bases remained unmatched. CDR3 amino acids: CASSTGQGGEETQYF. The CDR3 nucleotides read TGTGCCAGTAGTACGGGACAGGGGGGAGAAGAGACCCAGTACTTC.

This clonotype turned up a few times. The V and J genes are TRBV19 and TRBJ1-6; D call uncertain. The CDR3 covers 13 residues. Trimming pared 3 bases from V and 11 bases from J, leaving 11 bases between. Germline V gene data show CDR1 as LNHDA and CDR2 as SQIVND (reference sequence). The CDR3 protein is CASSMRRATPLHF. CDR3 DNA sequence: TGTGCCAGTAGTATGAGGAGGGCGACACCCCTCCACTTT.

This clonotype occurred many times. The V and J genes are TRBV20-1 and TRBJ1-1, with D tentatively TRBD1 (6 bases). Trimming removed 3 bases at V and 4 bases at J, with 12 bases between. CDR1 and CDR2 (germline): DFQATT, SNEGSKA (reference sequence). This CDR3 contains 13 residues. The CDR3 loop reads CSASGRGGTEAFF. The CDR3 nucleotides read TGCAGTGCTAGTGGCAGGGGTGGCACTGAAGCTTTCTTT.

This clonotype appeared many times. The chain uses TRBV5-1 and TRBJ2-2; D gene ambiguous. V was shortened by 0 bases and J by 0 bases, with 9 bases between the two germline ends. This CDR3 is built from 16 residues. The germline gives CDR1 SGHRS, CDR2 YFSETQ. The CDR3 DNA reads TGCGCCAGCAGCTTGGGGGCAGTAGCGAACACCGGGGAGCTGTTTTTT. Its translation: CASSLGAVANTGELFF.

Turning to this clonotype: A read error may account for a junction end that differs from germline. The rearrangement joins TRBV4-1 to TRBJ1-6; perhaps TRBD1 as D (5 bases). Germline V gene sequence: CDR1 MGHRA, CDR2 YSYEKL. The CDR3 is 12 amino acids. The CDR3 loop reads CANSQGISPLHF. For the CDR3, the DNA is TGCGCCAACAGCCAGGGCATTTCACCCCTCCACTTT.

The table lists this clonotype with a few counts. V usage is TRBV28 and J usage is TRBJ2-5, with a possible D match to TRBD1 (5 bases). The CDR3 covers 12 residues. The V end was cut by 5 bases, the J end by 5 bases, with 9 bases between. From germline, CDR1 is MDHEN and CDR2 SYDVKM. The CDR3 DNA follows: TGTGCCAGCAGTATCCAGGGCGAGACCCAGTACTTC. It is translated as CASSIQGETQYF.

This clonotype was counted only a few times. The CDR3 loop reads CASSIQGGEKLFF. CDR3 nucleotide sequence: TGTGCCAGCAGCATCCAAGGGGGCGAAAAACTGTTTTTT. The chain uses TRBV7-2 and TRBJ1-4, with 7 bases that match TRBD1. This CDR3 has 13 residues. The V gene end was trimmed by 5 bases and the J gene end by 8 bases; junction bases not matched to a gene: 5. Germline assignment: CDR1 SGHTA and CDR2 FQGNSA.

With regard to this clonotype: One end of the junction is discordant with germline, which a read error may explain. CDR3 in amino acids: CASIPGDSW. The CDR3 DNA is TGCGCCAGCATCCCCGGGGACAGTTGG. The rearrangement uses TRBV5-1 and TRBJ1-4; 7 bases align to TRBD1. The CDR3 is 9 amino acids. Germline CDR1 is SGHRS and CDR2 is YFSETQ.

The rearrangement joins TRBV7-8 to TRBJ1-4; tentative D call: TRBD1 (5 bases). The CDR3 consists of 11 residues. V gave up 4 bases and J gave up 13 bases, with 10 bases separating them. CDR1 and CDR2 from the germline V gene are SGHVS and FQNEAQ. CDR3 nucleotides: TGTGCCAGCAGCTCGCAGGGAACACTGTTTTTT. It specifies CASSSQGTLFF.

This clonotype showed up many times. V gene TRBV4-1 combines with J gene TRBJ2-7; no definite D call. In germline, CDR1 is MGHRA, CDR2 YSYEKL. This CDR3 spans 15 amino acids. The V gene lost 1 base and the J gene lost 0 bases, with 10 bases spanning the gap. CDR3 bases: TGCGCCAGCAGCCAAGGGACCCTCCTCTCCTACGAGCAGTACTTC. The encoded protein is CASSQGTLLSYEQYF.